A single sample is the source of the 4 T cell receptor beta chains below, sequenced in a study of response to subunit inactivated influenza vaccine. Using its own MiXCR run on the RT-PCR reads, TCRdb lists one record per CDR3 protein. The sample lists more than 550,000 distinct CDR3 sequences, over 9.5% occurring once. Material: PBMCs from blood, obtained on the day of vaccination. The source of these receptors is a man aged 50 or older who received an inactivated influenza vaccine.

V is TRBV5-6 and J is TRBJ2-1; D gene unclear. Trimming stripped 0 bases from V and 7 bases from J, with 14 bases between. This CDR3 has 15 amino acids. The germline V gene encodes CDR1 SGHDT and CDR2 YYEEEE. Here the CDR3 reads CASSLGTFYGNEQFF. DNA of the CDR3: TGTGCCAGCAGCTTGGGGACCTTCTATGGGAATGAGCAGTTCTTC.

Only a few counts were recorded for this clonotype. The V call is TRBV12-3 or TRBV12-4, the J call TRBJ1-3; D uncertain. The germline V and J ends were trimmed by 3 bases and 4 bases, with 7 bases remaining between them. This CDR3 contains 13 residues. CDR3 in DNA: TGTGCCAGCAGTTTCATCAGGGGAAACACCATATATTTT. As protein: CASSFIRGNTIYF.

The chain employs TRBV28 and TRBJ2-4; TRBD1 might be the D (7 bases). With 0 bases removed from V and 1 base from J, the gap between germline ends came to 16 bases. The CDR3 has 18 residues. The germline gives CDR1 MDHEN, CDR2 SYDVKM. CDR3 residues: CASSLWPRGEIAKNIQYF. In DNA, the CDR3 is TGTGCCAGCAGTTTATGGCCCAGGGGGGAGATTGCCAAAAACATTCAGTACTTC.

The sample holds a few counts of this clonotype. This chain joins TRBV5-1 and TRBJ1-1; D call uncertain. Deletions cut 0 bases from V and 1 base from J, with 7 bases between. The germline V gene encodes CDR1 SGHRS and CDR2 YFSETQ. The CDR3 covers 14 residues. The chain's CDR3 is CASSLVGRNTEAFF. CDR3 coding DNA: TGCGCCAGCAGCTTGGTAGGGAGGAACACTGAAGCTTTCTTT. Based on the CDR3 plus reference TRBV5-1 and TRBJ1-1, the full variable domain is KAGVTQTPRYLIKTRGQQVTLSCSPISGHRSVSWYQQTPGQGLQFLFEYFSETQRNKGNFPGRFSGRQFSNSRSEMNVSTLELGDSALYLCASSLVGRNTEAFFGQGTRLTVV.